Shown below are 27 T cell receptor beta chains from a single sample sequenced in a study of T cell repertoires in ileal Crohn's disease. Time point reported: neoterminal ileum biopsy at postoperative endoscopy, about 6 months after surgery. Repertoires were generated with immunoSEQ multiplex PCR, while TCRdb's copy carries only in-frame clones and drops some. The sample lists about 60,000 clones; 70% to 90% were seen once. Sequencing was done on a sample of ileal tissue. The receptors come from an adult with Crohn's disease.

The count of this clone is one. The J gene is TRBJ1-2, the V gene TRBV29-1, with D hard to call. Germline assignment: CDR1 SQVTM and CDR2 ANQGSEA. Trimming removed 6 bases at V and 0 bases at J, with 14 bases between. The CDR3 covers 14 residues. The CDR3, as DNA: TGCAGCGTGGATGACCCAGGTGCTAACTATGGCTACACCTTC. Its protein is CSVDDPGANYGYTF.

This clone is a singleton in its sample. The chain combines TRBV18 with TRBJ2-3, with TRBD2 as a possible D gene (6 bases). Per germline, CDR1 KGHSH and CDR2 LQKENI. Between the trimmed V and J ends, which lost 3 bases and 0 bases, there was a span of 10 bases. The CDR3 spans 15 residues. The CDR3 DNA reads as TGTGCCAGCTCACCCAGGAGGGGAAGCACAGATACGCAGTATTTT. Residues: CASSPRRGSTDTQYF. The complete variable domain, with remaining parts taken from reference TRBV18 and TRBJ2-3, reads NAGVMQNPRHLVRRRGQEARLRCSPMKGHSHVYWYRQLPEEGLKFMVYLQKENIIDESGMPKERFSAEFPKEGPSILRIQQVVRGDSAAYFCASSPRRGSTDTQYFGPGTRLTVL.

This clone was counted once. The CDR3 DNA reads as TGTGCCAGCAGCCCCAGGACAGCTGAGAACACTGAAGCTTTCTTT. This translates into CASSPRTAENTEAFF. The chain joins TRBV7-9 to TRBJ1-1; perhaps TRBD1 as D (6 bases). Trimming removed 5 bases from V and 1 base from J, with 14 bases in between. The V gene's germline CDR1 is SEHNR and CDR2 FQNEAQ (reference sequence). This CDR3 comprises 15 residues. The whole variable domain, filled in from reference TRBV7-9 and TRBJ1-1, reads DTGVSQNPRHKITKRGQNVTFRCDPISEHNRLYWYRQTLGQGPEFLTYFQNEAQLEKSRLLSDRFSAERPKGSFSTLEIQRTEQGDSAMYLCASSPRTAENTEAFFGQGTRLTVV.

The CDR3 coding sequence is TGCGCCAGCAGAAGTGGGACAGGGGATGAAAAACTGTTTTTT. It specifies CASRSGTGDEKLFF. V is TRBV5-1 and J is TRBJ1-4; TRBD1 agrees at 10 bases. The CDR3 consists of 14 residues. V lost 5 bases, J lost 6 bases, and 4 bases stayed unmatched. Germline values: CDR1 SGHRS, CDR2 YFSETQ.

CDR3 DNA: TGTGCCAGCAGCCATCATACCGGGACTAGCGGGAACAATGAGCAGTTCTTC. Translating gives CASSHHTGTSGNNEQFF. This chain connects TRBV14 to TRBJ2-1; 13 positions match TRBD2. Germline assignment: CDR1 SGHDN and CDR2 FVKESK. This CDR3 comprises 17 residues. V was pared by 3 bases and J by 5 bases, with 7 bases of the junction left unmatched. The full variable domain, in which reference TRBV14 and TRBJ2-1 provide the parts outside the CDR3, is EAGVTQFPSHSVIEKGQTVTLRCDPISGHDNLYWYRRVMGKEIKFLLHFVKESKQDESGMPNNRFLAERTGGTYSTLKVQPAELEDSGVYFCASSHHTGTSGNNEQFFGPGTRLTVL.

V usage is TRBV21-1 and J usage is TRBJ2-3; the table calls TRBD1, which could not be checked here. TRBV21-1 is a pseudogene segment. This CDR3 region has 14 residues. CDR3 protein: CASSKEDRTDTQYF. In nucleotides, the CDR3 is TGTGCCAGCAGCAAAGAGGACAGGACAGATACGCAGTATTTT.

The rearrangement joins TRBV11-3 to TRBJ1-4; 10 bases match TRBD1. Germline CDR1 and CDR2: SGHNT and YENEEA. This CDR3 has 17 residues. With V trimmed by 5 bases and J by 7 bases, 13 bases remained unmatched. The CDR3 nucleotides read TGTGCCAGCAGCCCCCGGGACAGGGGAGGCTTGAGTGAAAAACTGTTTTTT. Residues: CASSPRDRGGLSEKLFF.

The chain joins TRBV28 to TRBJ1-5, with D possibly TRBD1 on 6 matching bases. Germline assignment: CDR1 MDHEN and CDR2 SYDVKM. Trimming stripped 7 bases from V and 0 bases from J, with 19 bases between. The CDR3 is made up of 17 amino acids. The CDR3 loop reads CASKDGSTGNSNQPQHF. The CDR3 DNA is TGTGCCAGCAAAGACGGGTCGACAGGAAATAGCAATCAGCCCCAGCATTTT.

The chain links TRBV2 to TRBJ1-6; D is unresolved. Trimming left V 4 bases short and J 7 bases short, with 8 bases between. Germline V gene sequence: CDR1 SNHLY, CDR2 FYNNEI. The CDR3 loop spans 13 amino acids. The chain's CDR3 is CASSAEGNSPLHF. DNA for the CDR3: TGTGCCAGCAGTGCTGAGGGAAATTCACCCCTCCACTTT.

This rearrangement joins TRBV7-9 to TRBJ2-4, with D possibly TRBD2 on 5 matching bases. CDR3 length: 14 amino acids. Germline CDR1 SEHNR, CDR2 FQNEAQ (reference sequence). Trimming removed 4 bases at V and 9 bases at J, with 16 bases between. In DNA form, the CDR3 reads TGTGCCAGCAGCTCACCACGAGGGATAGCCATTCAGTACTTC. As protein: CASSSPRGIAIQYF.

The CDR3 region has the DNA TGTGCCAGCAGTTTGGACGGGGGGCGATCACCCCTCCACTTT. This gives the protein CASSLDGGRSPLHF. J is TRBJ1-6 and V is TRBV28, with a possible D match to TRBD1 (6 bases). V lost 3 bases and J lost 10, with 13 bases in between. CDR3 length equals 14 residues. CDR1 is MDHEN, CDR2 SYDVKM, per germline. The full variable domain, in which reference TRBV28 and TRBJ1-6 provide the parts outside the CDR3, is DVKVTQSSRYLVKRTGEKVFLECVQDMDHENMFWYRQDPGLGLRLIYFSYDVKMKEKGDIPEGYSVSREKKERFSLILESASTNQTSMYLCASSLDGGRSPLHFGNGTRLTVT.

The V gene is TRBV5-4, the J gene TRBJ2-1; 8 bases map to TRBD2. Germline CDR1 is SGHNT and CDR2 is YYREEE (reference sequence). V lost 0 bases, J lost 6 bases, and 5 bases stayed unmatched. The CDR3 is 15 residues long. The CDR3 region has the DNA TGTGCCAGCAGCTTGGCGACGGGGGGGCCCAATGAGCAGTTCTTC. Protein sequence: CASSLATGGPNEQFF.

V is TRBV4-2 and J is TRBJ1-1; 8 positions match TRBD1. This CDR3 spans 17 amino acids. Trimming at V came to 4 bases and at J to 2 bases, leaving 12 bases not matched to a gene. Germline V gene data show CDR1 as LGHNA and CDR2 as YNFKEQ. The CDR3, as DNA: TGTGCCAGCAGCCGACTACTCGAGGGACAGGTAAACACTGAAGCTTTCTTT. Amino acid sequence: CASSRLLEGQVNTEAFF.

This sequence joins TRBV29-1 and TRBJ1-1; the match to TRBD1 covers 7 bases. Germline-derived CDR1 and CDR2 are SQVTM and ANQGSEA. There are 12 residues in the CDR3. The V segment lost 3 bases and the J segment 5 bases; nucleotides outside the gene matches: 3. The CDR3 protein is CSVDRGRTEAFF. CDR3 bases: TGCAGCGTTGACAGGGGGAGGACTGAAGCTTTCTTT.

CDR3 amino acids: CASSYTSGGGEQYV. Here the CDR3 DNA reads TGTGCCAGCAGTTACACGTCAGGGGGAGGCGAGCAGTACGTC. The rearrangement links TRBV6-6 to TRBJ2-7; possibly TRBD1 for D (7 bases). The germline gives CDR1 MNHNY, CDR2 SVGAGI (reference sequence). Trimming removed 2 bases from V and 6 bases from J, with 14 bases in between. The CDR3 spans 14 residues.

The V call is TRBV7-2, the J call TRBJ1-5, with 7 bases aligning to TRBD1. CDR3 length: 14 residues. The V gene end was trimmed by 0 bases and the J gene end by 4 bases; junction bases not matched to a gene: 0. Germline V gene data show CDR1 as SGHTA and CDR2 as FQGNSA. This CDR3 reads CASSLATGNQPQHF. As DNA, the CDR3 is TGTGCCAGCAGCTTAGCGACAGGGAATCAGCCCCAGCATTTT.

This chain connects TRBV19 to TRBJ2-7, with a possible D match to TRBD2 (6 bases). The CDR3 length is 15 residues. V was clipped by 0 bases and J by 6 bases, with 15 bases between them. From germline, CDR1 is LNHDA and CDR2 SQIVND (reference sequence). The CDR3 loop is CASSIDGTPVTEQYF. The CDR3 DNA is TGTGCCAGTAGTATAGACGGGACTCCCGTTACCGAGCAGTACTTC.

The chain uses TRBV2 and TRBJ2-1; TRBD1 matches at 7 bases. Germline V lookup: CDR1 SNHLY, CDR2 FYNNEI. V lost 5 bases and J lost 8; bases outside the gene matches: 6. The CDR3 is made up of 13 amino acids. The CDR3 nucleotides read TGTGCCAGCAGTCCAAGACAGGGTGATGAGCAGTTCTTC. It codes for CASSPRQGDEQFF.

The J gene is TRBJ2-1, the V gene TRBV2; the match to TRBD2 covers 13 bases. The germline V gene encodes CDR1 SNHLY and CDR2 FYNNEI. Trimming at V came to 6 bases and at J to 1 base, leaving 6 bases not matched to a gene. The CDR3 contains 17 residues. The CDR3 nucleotides read TGTGCCAGCAGGGCGGGACTAGCGGGGAGGTCCTACAATGAGCAGTTCTTC. Translating gives CASRAGLAGRSYNEQFF.

V is TRBV2 and J is TRBJ1-1, with D maybe TRBD1 (6 bases). Trimming removed 6 bases from V and 3 bases from J, with 8 bases in between. Germline CDR1 is SNHLY and CDR2 is FYNNEI. The CDR3 is 12 amino acids. For the CDR3, the DNA is TGTGCCAGCAGGGACAGCCACACTGAAGCTTTCTTT. Translation: CASRDSHTEAFF.

This chain joins TRBV28 and TRBJ2-1; D is unclear. V was clipped by 8 bases and J by 16 bases, with 9 bases between them. This CDR3 spans 8 amino acids. Per the germline V gene, CDR1 is MDHEN and CDR2 is SYDVKM. CDR3 in amino acids: CASGQHFF. The DNA of the CDR3 is TGTGCCAGCGGGCAACACTTCTTC. The variable domain in full, with the rest retrieved from reference TRBV28 and TRBJ2-1, is DVKVTQSSRYLVKRTGEKVFLECVQDMDHENMFWYRQDPGLGLRLIYFSYDVKMKEKGDIPEGYSVSREKKERFSLILESASTNQTSMYLCASGQHFFGPGTRLTVL.

The genes are TRBV19 and TRBJ2-5, with a tentative D call TRBD1 (6 bases). Trimming cost V 3 bases and J 4 bases, with 9 bases left between them. Looked up from germline, CDR1 is LNHDA and CDR2 is SQIVND (reference sequence). This CDR3 contains 13 residues. In DNA form, the CDR3 reads TGTGCCAGTAGTATTTCCAGGGGAGAGACCCAGTACTTC. It encodes CASSISRGETQYF. The whole variable domain, remainder taken from reference TRBV19 and TRBJ2-5, is DGGITQSPKYLFRKEGQNVTLSCEQNLNHDAMYWYRQDPGQGLRLIYYSQIVNDFQKGDIAEGYSVSREKKESFPLTVTSAQKNPTAFYLCASSISRGETQYFGPGTRLLVL.

The chain couples TRBV10-3 to TRBJ2-2, with TRBD1 as a possible D gene (6 bases). Trimming cost V 4 bases and J 4 bases, with 13 bases left between them. This CDR3 has 15 residues. The germline V gene encodes CDR1 ENHRY and CDR2 SYGVKD. CDR3 in amino acids: CAISGTQGSTGELFF. CDR3 nucleotides: TGTGCCATCAGTGGTACCCAGGGGAGCACCGGGGAGCTGTTTTTT.

The chain carries TRBV25-1 and TRBJ1-2, with no clear D. The CDR3 contains 12 residues. Germline V lookup: CDR1 MGHDK, CDR2 SYGVNS. V was cut by 5 bases and J by 7 bases, with 11 bases left in between. CDR3 sequence: CASSFGGSGYTF. The CDR3 coding sequence is TGTGCCAGCAGTTTCGGCGGCAGTGGCTACACCTTC.

The chain carries TRBV28 and TRBJ2-7; tentatively, D is TRBD2 (6 bases). Germline V lookup: CDR1 MDHEN, CDR2 SYDVKM. Trimming left V 4 bases short and J 2 bases short, with 12 bases between. The CDR3 spans 14 residues. The CDR3 is CASSSPGATYEQYV. In DNA, the CDR3 is TGTGCCAGCAGTTCCCCGGGAGCCACCTACGAGCAGTACGTC.

The chain recombines TRBV30 with TRBJ2-7; the match to TRBD1 covers 7 bases. Germline V lookup: CDR1 GTSNPN, CDR2 SVGIG (reference sequence). The CDR3 runs 14 residues. Trimming removed 0 bases from V and 2 bases from J; junction bases left unmatched: 4. CDR3: CAWSVRDSAYEQYF. CDR3 nucleotide sequence: TGTGCCTGGAGTGTAAGGGACAGTGCCTACGAGCAGTACTTC.

In its sample, this clone was seen once. The rearrangement joins TRBV14 to TRBJ1-2; weak D call: TRBD1 (6 bases). Germline CDR1 reads SGHDN; CDR2 reads FVKESK. Trimming cost V 4 bases and J 0 bases, with 12 bases left between them. This CDR3 is built from 15 residues. CDR3 DNA sequence: TGTGCCAGCAGCCCCCGAGGGGGAGCTAACTATGGCTACACCTTC. Amino acid sequence: CASSPRGGANYGYTF.